This T cell receptor (beta chain) came from a study of CD8 T cells in Susac syndrome. Across the study: Patients with Susac syndrome were therapy-naive, taking corticosteroids, with some also receiving intravenous immunoglobulin, or taking intravenous immunoglobulin alone at the time their blood was drawn.

Patients with Susac syndrome fulfilled recently defined diagnostic criteria for definite or probable disease. The RNA input was about 0.5 to 1 ug, and it was reverse transcribed with random hexamers. The CDR3 of TCR beta was amplified by immunoSEQ multiplex PCR across 54 Vbeta and 13 Jbeta. TCRdb re-called the immunoSEQ multiplex PCR reads with MiXCR, one entry per CDR3 protein. This sample has under 250,000 distinct CDR3 sequences; 94% occur once, and the top ten carry approximately 0.15%. Sequencing used CD4+ T cells from PBMCs. The sequence derives from a human donor with Susac syndrome.

CDR3 bases: TGTGCCAGCAGCTTAGGGGAAAGCGATAATTCACCCCTCCACTTT. Translation gives CASSLGESDNSPLHF. This chain links TRBV7-9 with TRBJ1-6; D gene ambiguous. Germline CDR1 SEHNR, CDR2 FQNEAQ (reference sequence). The V and J ends lost 1 base and 5 bases respectively, with 9 bases between them. This CDR3 spans 15 amino acids.